This T cell receptor beta chain was captured in a study of CD4 and CD8 cells across lung adenocarcinoma regions. One entry per CDR3 protein, called by TCRdb with MiXCR from the PCR reads. Of about 7,700 distinct CDR3 sequences listed, over 40% are singletons. This clonotype was observed a few times. Donors had localized lung adenocarcinoma, a non-small cell lung cancer. The source is a male donor with lung adenocarcinoma. The CD4 and CD8 labels of this study may be unreliable. The sequencing sample was made of CD4+ T cells from the margin of a lung tumor.

CDR3 DNA sequence: TGCGCCAGCAGCTTGCACAGGGGGCGCTCGGTCTCCGGGGAGCTGTTTTTT. Its translation is CASSLHRGRSVSGELFF. The rearrangement uses TRBV5-1 and TRBJ2-2; TRBD1 matches at 9 bases. The ends lost 1 base at V and 6 bases at J; junction bases unmatched: 10. Germline V gives CDR1 SGHRS, CDR2 YFSETQ. The CDR3 length is 17 residues.